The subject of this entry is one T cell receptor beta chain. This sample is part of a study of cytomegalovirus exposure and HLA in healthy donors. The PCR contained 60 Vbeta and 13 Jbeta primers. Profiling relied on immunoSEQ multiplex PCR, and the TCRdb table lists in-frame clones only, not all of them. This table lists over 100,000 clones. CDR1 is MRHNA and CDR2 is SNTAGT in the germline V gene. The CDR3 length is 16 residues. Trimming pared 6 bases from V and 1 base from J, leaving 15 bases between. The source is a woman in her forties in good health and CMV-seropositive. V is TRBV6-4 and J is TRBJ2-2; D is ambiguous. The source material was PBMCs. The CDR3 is CASRVTTGWNTGELFF. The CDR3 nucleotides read TGTGCCAGCAGAGTGACCACCGGGTGGAACACCGGGGAGCTGTTTTTT.